This T cell receptor beta chain was sequenced in a study of shared clonotypes between healthy human individuals. Naive CD8 cells, CD45RO-negative and positively selected for CCR7, excluded terminally differentiated effector memory CD45RA+ cells. Sequencing used immunoSEQ multiplex PCR; TCRdb keeps in-frame clones, though not all of them. The sample lists millions of clones, about 95% occurring once. Per germline, CDR1 SNHLY and CDR2 FYNNEI. This CDR3 is 14 amino acids long. J gave up 4 bases and V 2 bases, and 3 bases lay outside the gene matches. This TCR came from a man younger than 35 in good health. The chain is built from TRBV2 and TRBJ2-7; TRBD2 matches 9 bases. The specimen sequenced was naive CD8+ T cells sorted from blood. The CDR3 DNA follows: TGTGCCAGCAGTGAACGGCTAGCGGGATACGAGCAGTACTTC. Amino acids: CASSERLAGYEQYF.